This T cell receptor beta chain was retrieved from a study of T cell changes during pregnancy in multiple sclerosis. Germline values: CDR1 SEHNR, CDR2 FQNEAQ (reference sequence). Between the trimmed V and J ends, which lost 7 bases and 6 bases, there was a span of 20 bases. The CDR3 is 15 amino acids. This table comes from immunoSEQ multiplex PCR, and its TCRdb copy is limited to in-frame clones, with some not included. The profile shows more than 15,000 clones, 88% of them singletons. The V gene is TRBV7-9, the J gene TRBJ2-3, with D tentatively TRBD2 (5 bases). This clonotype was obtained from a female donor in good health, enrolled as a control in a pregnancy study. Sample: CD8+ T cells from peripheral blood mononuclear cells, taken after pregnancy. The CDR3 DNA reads TGTGCCAGCACGCCCCGGGCTAGCTTGCAGGATACGCAGTATTTT. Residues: CASTPRASLQDTQYF.